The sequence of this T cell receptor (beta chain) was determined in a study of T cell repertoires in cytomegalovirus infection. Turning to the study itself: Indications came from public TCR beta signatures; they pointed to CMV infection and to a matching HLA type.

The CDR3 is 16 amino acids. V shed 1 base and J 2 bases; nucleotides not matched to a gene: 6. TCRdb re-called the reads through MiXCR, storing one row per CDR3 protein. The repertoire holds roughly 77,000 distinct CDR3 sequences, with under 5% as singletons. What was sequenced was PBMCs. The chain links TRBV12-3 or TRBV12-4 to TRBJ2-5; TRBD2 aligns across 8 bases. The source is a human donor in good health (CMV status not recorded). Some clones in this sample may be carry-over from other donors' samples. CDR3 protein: CASSLELADVQETQYF. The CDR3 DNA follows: TGTGCCAGCAGTTTAGAACTAGCGGATGTTCAAGAGACCCAGTACTTC.